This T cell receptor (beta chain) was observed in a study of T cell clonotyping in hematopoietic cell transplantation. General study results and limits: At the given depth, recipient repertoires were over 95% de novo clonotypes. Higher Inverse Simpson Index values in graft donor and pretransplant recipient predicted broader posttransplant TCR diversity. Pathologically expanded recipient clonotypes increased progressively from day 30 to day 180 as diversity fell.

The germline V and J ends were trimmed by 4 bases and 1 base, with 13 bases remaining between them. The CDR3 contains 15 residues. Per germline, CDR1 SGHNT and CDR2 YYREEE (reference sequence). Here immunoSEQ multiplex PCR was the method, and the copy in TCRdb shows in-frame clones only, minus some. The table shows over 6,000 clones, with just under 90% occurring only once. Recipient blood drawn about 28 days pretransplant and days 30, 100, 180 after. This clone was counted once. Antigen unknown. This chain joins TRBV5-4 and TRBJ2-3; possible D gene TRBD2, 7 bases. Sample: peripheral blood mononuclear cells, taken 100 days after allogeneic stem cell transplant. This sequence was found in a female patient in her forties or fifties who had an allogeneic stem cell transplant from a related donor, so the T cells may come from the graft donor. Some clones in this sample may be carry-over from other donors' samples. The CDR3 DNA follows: TGTGCCAGCAGCCCGGGGGGCTGGGGCACAGATACGCAGTATTTT. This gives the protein CASSPGGWGTDTQYF.